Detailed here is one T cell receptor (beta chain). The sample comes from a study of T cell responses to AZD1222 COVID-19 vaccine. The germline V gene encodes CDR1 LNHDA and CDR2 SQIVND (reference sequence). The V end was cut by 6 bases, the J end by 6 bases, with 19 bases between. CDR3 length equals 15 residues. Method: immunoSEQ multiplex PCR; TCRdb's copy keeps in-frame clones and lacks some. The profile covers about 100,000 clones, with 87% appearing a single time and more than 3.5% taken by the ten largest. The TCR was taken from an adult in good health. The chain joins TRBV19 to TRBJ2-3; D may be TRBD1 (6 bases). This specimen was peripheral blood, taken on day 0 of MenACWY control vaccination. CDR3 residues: CASSRARVGQDTQYF. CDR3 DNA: TGTGCCAGTAGCCGGGCCCGGGTCGGACAGGATACGCAGTATTTT.